This TCR beta chain was identified during a study of T cell responses to AZD1222 COVID-19 vaccine. As for this clone: Antigen: not known.

Germline V CDR1 and CDR2: MDHEN, SYDVKM. V shed 6 bases and J shed 5 bases, with 16 bases lying between them. The CDR3 sequence is 14 residues long. Here immunoSEQ multiplex PCR was the method, and the copy in TCRdb shows in-frame clones only, minus some. The sample lists about 160,000 clones; just over 90% were seen once. General observations from the study: Among AZD1222 vaccinees, only five to seven were seropositive at baseline. Without day 14 samples, only post-peak T cell repertoires were studied.

The rearrangement uses TRBV28 and TRBJ1-2; possibly TRBD1 for D (5 bases). This clonotype was sampled from an adult in good health. The specimen comprised peripheral blood, sampled on day 0 of AZD1222 vaccination. The CDR3 bases are TGTGCCAGCAGCGAAAACGGGGCGGGGTATGGCTACACCTTC. Translating it yields CASSENGAGYGYTF.